The entry below describes one TCR beta chain. Its antigen remains unidentified. The sample comes from a study of T cell repertoires in cytomegalovirus infection. Trimming removed 5 bases at V and 2 bases at J, with 21 bases between. Per germline, CDR1 LNHNV and CDR2 YYDKDF (reference sequence). The CDR3 spans 18 residues. TCRdb re-called the reads through MiXCR, storing one row per CDR3 protein. The table lists about a million distinct CDR3 sequences, approximately 31% of them singletons. This material consisted of cultured CD8+ T cells from PBMCs, taken from culture after CMV antigen stimulation. The sequence was obtained from a human donor in good health (CMV status not recorded). Some clones in this sample may be carry-over from other donors' samples. This chain links TRBV15 with TRBJ2-2, with a tentative D call TRBD2 (7 bases). CDR3 sequence (DNA): TGTGCCACCAGCCTCGAAAGAGGGGGGGTGGAAAACACCGGGGAGCTGTTTTTT. Protein sequence: CATSLERGGVENTGELFF. Filled out from reference TRBV15 and TRBJ2-2, the complete variable domain reads DAMVIQNPRYQVTQFGKPVTLSCSQTLNHNVMYWYQQKSSQAPKLLFHYYDKDFNNEADTPDNFQSRRPNTSFCFLDIRSPGLGDTAMYLCATSLERGGVENTGELFFGEGSRLTVL.